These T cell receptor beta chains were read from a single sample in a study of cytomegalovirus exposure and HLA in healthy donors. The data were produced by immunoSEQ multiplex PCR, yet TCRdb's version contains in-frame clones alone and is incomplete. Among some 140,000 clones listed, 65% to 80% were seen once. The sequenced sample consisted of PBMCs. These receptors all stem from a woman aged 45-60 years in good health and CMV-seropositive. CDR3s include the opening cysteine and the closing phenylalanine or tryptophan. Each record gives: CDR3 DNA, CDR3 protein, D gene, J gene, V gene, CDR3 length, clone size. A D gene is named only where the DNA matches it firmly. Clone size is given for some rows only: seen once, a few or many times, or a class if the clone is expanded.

CDR3nt: TGTGCCAGCAGCCTACCAGCGGGCGGAGGGGTATGGTCCACTGAAGCTTTCTTT
CDR3aa: CASSLPAGGGVWSTEAFF
d_gene: -
j_gene: TRBJ1-1
v_gene: TRBV9
len: 18
abundance: once

CDR3nt: TGTGCCAGCAGTCTTCACCCTCTGACAGGGGGCGCAAGGTCACCCCTCCACTTT
CDR3aa: CASSLHPLTGGARSPLHF
d_gene: TRBD1
j_gene: TRBJ1-6
v_gene: TRBV28
len: 18
abundance: -

CDR3nt: TGTGCCAGCAGCGGACAGGGTAATTCACCCCTCCACTTT
CDR3aa: CASSGQGNSPLHF
d_gene: TRBD1
j_gene: TRBJ1-6
v_gene: TRBV28
len: 13
abundance: -

CDR3nt: TGTGCCAGTAAATTGAGGGGGAAATTAGGCGAGGGGGCCTATCAGCCCCAGCATTTT
CDR3aa: CASKLRGKLGEGAYQPQHF
d_gene: TRBD1
j_gene: TRBJ1-5
v_gene: TRBV19
len: 19
abundance: -

CDR3nt: TGTGCCAGCATCCCTTCGTGGGGGGGGACCGGGGAGCTGTTTTTT
CDR3aa: CASIPSWGGTGELFF
d_gene: TRBD2
j_gene: TRBJ2-2
v_gene: TRBV28
len: 15
abundance: -

CDR3nt: TGCGCCAGCAGCCAAAACGGACAGGGCTACAATGAGCAGTTCTTC
CDR3aa: CASSQNGQGYNEQFF
d_gene: TRBD1
j_gene: TRBJ2-1
v_gene: TRBV5-1
len: 15
abundance: -

CDR3nt: TGTGCCAGCAGCTTACGGGAGTCAGGGCCCCTCCACTTT
CDR3aa: CASSLRESGPLHF
d_gene: -
j_gene: TRBJ1-6
v_gene: TRBV7-9
len: 13
abundance: once

CDR3nt: TGTGCCAGCAGTCCTAACCCGGTCTTTGAAGCTTTCTTT
CDR3aa: CASSPNPVFEAFF
d_gene: -
j_gene: TRBJ1-1
v_gene: TRBV5-6
len: 13
abundance: -

CDR3nt: TGTGCCAGCAGTACTAGCGCCAGATCGGGTTCACCCCTCCACTTT
CDR3aa: CASSTSARSGSPLHF
d_gene: -
j_gene: TRBJ1-6
v_gene: TRBV6-5
len: 15
abundance: -

CDR3nt: TGTGCACTTCAGGGACTCACCGGGGAGCTGTTTTTT
CDR3aa: CALQGLTGELFF
d_gene: -
j_gene: TRBJ2-2
v_gene: TRBV28
len: 12
abundance: -

CDR3nt: TGCGCCAGCAGCCACTCACCCGGGACAGGGGGCTACGGAAATGAAAAACTGTTTTTT
CDR3aa: CASSHSPGTGGYGNEKLFF
d_gene: TRBD1
j_gene: TRBJ1-4
v_gene: TRBV4-1
len: 19
abundance: -

CDR3nt: TGTGCCAGCAGCTCCGACTCGGTACCCTATGGCTACACCTTC
CDR3aa: CASSSDSVPYGYTF
d_gene: -
j_gene: TRBJ1-2
v_gene: TRBV7-3
len: 14
abundance: -

CDR3nt: TGTGCCAGCAGTTACCGGGGGGCTAAAAACATTCAGTACTTC
CDR3aa: CASSYRGAKNIQYF
d_gene: -
j_gene: TRBJ2-4
v_gene: TRBV28
len: 14
abundance: few

CDR3nt: TGCAGCGTTGAAGTCACCCCTTCTAGCGGGGTTTCAGATACGCAGTATTTT
CDR3aa: CSVEVTPSSGVSDTQYF
d_gene: TRBD2
j_gene: TRBJ2-3
v_gene: TRBV29-1
len: 17
abundance: -

CDR3nt: TGTGCCAGCAGCTCCCTAGCGGGGATTGTGGATACGCAGTATTTT
CDR3aa: CASSSLAGIVDTQYF
d_gene: TRBD2
j_gene: TRBJ2-3
v_gene: TRBV7-2
len: 15
abundance: -

CDR3nt: TGTGCCAGTAGTGAGGACAGGGAACTAAATGGCTACACCTTC
CDR3aa: CASSEDRELNGYTF
d_gene: TRBD1
j_gene: TRBJ1-2
v_gene: TRBV19
len: 14
abundance: -

CDR3nt: TGTGCCAGCAGCTTAGGGGCAGGTGACGAGCAGTACTTC
CDR3aa: CASSLGAGDEQYF
d_gene: -
j_gene: TRBJ2-7
v_gene: TRBV7-9
len: 13
abundance: -

CDR3nt: TGTGCCAGCTCACCCAACCCTGGGACAGACCAAGAGACCCAGTACTTC
CDR3aa: CASSPNPGTDQETQYF
d_gene: TRBD1
j_gene: TRBJ2-5
v_gene: TRBV18
len: 16
abundance: few

CDR3nt: TGTGCCAGCAGCCCGAATGGGGCAGACGAAGCTTTCTTT
CDR3aa: CASSPNGADEAFF
d_gene: -
j_gene: TRBJ1-1
v_gene: TRBV27
len: 13
abundance: -

CDR3nt: TGTGCCAGCAGCTCTCAATATAGCGGGGGGGCCCCAGATACGCAGTATTTT
CDR3aa: CASSSQYSGGAPDTQYF
d_gene: TRBD2
j_gene: TRBJ2-3
v_gene: TRBV7-2
len: 17
abundance: -

CDR3nt: TGTGCCAGCAGCTTTGGAGCGGATTCACCCCTCCACTTT
CDR3aa: CASSFGADSPLHF
d_gene: -
j_gene: TRBJ1-6
v_gene: TRBV5-6
len: 13
abundance: -

CDR3nt: TGTGCCAGCAGTATTATGGACAGAAACTATGGCTACACCTTC
CDR3aa: CASSIMDRNYGYTF
d_gene: -
j_gene: TRBJ1-2
v_gene: TRBV28
len: 14
abundance: -

CDR3nt: TGTGCCAGCAGCTTAGCGGGGGGGCATATCGATGAGCAGTTCTTC
CDR3aa: CASSLAGGHIDEQFF
d_gene: -
j_gene: TRBJ2-1
v_gene: TRBV7-2
len: 15
abundance: -

CDR3nt: TGCGCCAGCAGCCAAAGAGGACTAGCGGAACTCACAGATACGCAGTATTTT
CDR3aa: CASSQRGLAELTDTQYF
d_gene: TRBD2
j_gene: TRBJ2-3
v_gene: TRBV4-1
len: 17
abundance: -

CDR3nt: TGTGCCAGCTCTCAGACAGTAGGGAACACTGAAGCTTTCTTT
CDR3aa: CASSQTVGNTEAFF
d_gene: -
j_gene: TRBJ1-1
v_gene: TRBV18
len: 14
abundance: -

CDR3nt: TGTGCCAGCCACAGGGTGGGCCAGCCCCAGCATTTT
CDR3aa: CASHRVGQPQHF
d_gene: -
j_gene: TRBJ1-5
v_gene: TRBV28
len: 12
abundance: -

CDR3nt: TGCGCCAGCAGCAGGGGGACTAGCGGGGATGGTGAGACCCAGTACTTC
CDR3aa: CASSRGTSGDGETQYF
d_gene: TRBD2
j_gene: TRBJ2-5
v_gene: TRBV5-1
len: 16
abundance: few

CDR3nt: TGTGCCAGCAGTGTACAGGGGCCGGGCACAGATACGCAGTATTTT
CDR3aa: CASSVQGPGTDTQYF
d_gene: TRBD1
j_gene: TRBJ2-3
v_gene: TRBV25-1
len: 15
abundance: -

CDR3nt: TGCAGCGCAGCTAGCGGGGGTAACCACGAGCAGTACTTC
CDR3aa: CSAASGGNHEQYF
d_gene: TRBD2
j_gene: TRBJ2-7
v_gene: TRBV29-1
len: 13
abundance: -

CDR3nt: TGTGCCTGGAGTGTAGTCCGGACAGGGGCCGAGCAGTACTTC
CDR3aa: CAWSVVRTGAEQYF
d_gene: TRBD1
j_gene: TRBJ2-7
v_gene: TRBV30
len: 14
abundance: -

CDR3nt: TGTGCCAGCAGCTTAAGAGGGGGGACAGGTTATGAAGCTTTCTTT
CDR3aa: CASSLRGGTGYEAFF
d_gene: TRBD1
j_gene: TRBJ1-1
v_gene: TRBV11-2
len: 15
abundance: -

CDR3nt: TGTGCCAGCAGTCAGACAGGCGTCCTCAATCAGCCCCAGCATTTT
CDR3aa: CASSQTGVLNQPQHF
d_gene: -
j_gene: TRBJ1-5
v_gene: TRBV6-5
len: 15
abundance: -

CDR3nt: TGTGCCAGTAGCCCAGCGGGGGGACCCGCCTACAATGAGCAGTTCTTC
CDR3aa: CASSPAGGPAYNEQFF
d_gene: TRBD2
j_gene: TRBJ2-1
v_gene: TRBV19
len: 16
abundance: -

CDR3nt: TGTGCCTGGAGTGCCACTACAAGAAATCAGCCCCAGCATTTT
CDR3aa: CAWSATTRNQPQHF
d_gene: -
j_gene: TRBJ1-5
v_gene: TRBV30
len: 14
abundance: -

CDR3nt: TGTGCCAGCAGCGAGAGGGACAGCGACGGTGAAAAACTGTTTTTT
CDR3aa: CASSERDSDGEKLFF
d_gene: TRBD1
j_gene: TRBJ1-4
v_gene: TRBV9
len: 15
abundance: -

CDR3nt: TGTGCCAGCAGACAGGTTTCCACGCAGTATTTT
CDR3aa: CASRQVSTQYF
d_gene: -
j_gene: TRBJ2-3
v_gene: TRBV2
len: 11
abundance: -

CDR3nt: TGCAGCGTTAGACTAGTGAAGTCCTACGAGCAGTACTTC
CDR3aa: CSVRLVKSYEQYF
d_gene: -
j_gene: TRBJ2-7
v_gene: TRBV29-1
len: 13
abundance: -

CDR3nt: TGCGCCAGCAGCCAAGTTCTGTCGGAGACCCAGTACTTC
CDR3aa: CASSQVLSETQYF
d_gene: -
j_gene: TRBJ2-5
v_gene: TRBV4-1
len: 13
abundance: few